What follows is one TCR beta chain and its context. Sequencing used immunoSEQ multiplex PCR; TCRdb keeps in-frame clones, though not all of them. The table shows approximately 200,000 clones, with approximately 83% occurring only once. These data belong to a study of blood T cell repertoires in COVID-19. The clonotype comes from a man aged 60 to 69 with acute or convalescent COVID-19. The sequenced material came from peripheral blood.

CDR3: CASSQTGQLEASLFF. The CDR3 DNA is TGTGCCAGCAGTCAAACGGGACAGTTGGAGGCTTCGCTGTTTTTT. V and J are TRBV25-1 and TRBJ2-2, with TRBD1 matching over 7 bases. CDR3 size: 15 residues. Looked up from germline, CDR1 is MGHDK and CDR2 is SYGVNS. The J segment lost 13 bases and the V segment lost 5 bases, leaving 16 bases of the junction unmatched.